This T cell receptor beta chain was recorded in a study of blood T cells in healthy people across ages. Alongside a J-beta primer mix, a sample-barcoded 5' primer served in a second PCR lasting roughly 7 to 12 cycles. A 12-random-nucleotide template-switch adaptor tagged each cDNA molecule. TCRdb passed the 5' RACE reads through MiXCR, listing each CDR3 protein once. Of around 1,800,000 distinct CDR3 sequences listed, about two fifths are singletons. This clonotype appeared a few times. The receptor's source is a human donor in good health. The sample was blood.

The CDR3 here is CASSGGDWGEQYF. For the CDR3, the DNA is TGTGCCAGCAGCGGGGGGGATTGGGGCGAGCAGTACTTC. The chain combines TRBV25-1 with TRBJ2-4; 8 bases are shared with TRBD2. TRBJ2-7 explains the end of the DNA better; the J call may be wrong. Germline-derived CDR1 and CDR2 are MGHDK and SYGVNS. The CDR3 is 13 residues long.